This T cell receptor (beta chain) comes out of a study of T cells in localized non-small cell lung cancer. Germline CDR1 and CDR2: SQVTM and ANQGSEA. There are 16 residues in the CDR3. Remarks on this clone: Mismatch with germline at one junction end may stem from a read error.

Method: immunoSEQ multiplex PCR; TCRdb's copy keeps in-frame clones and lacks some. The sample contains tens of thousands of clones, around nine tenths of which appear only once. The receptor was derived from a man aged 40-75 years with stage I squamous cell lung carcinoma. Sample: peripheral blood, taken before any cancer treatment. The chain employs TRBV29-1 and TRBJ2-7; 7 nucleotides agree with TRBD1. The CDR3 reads CSVEGVGQSNSYEQYF. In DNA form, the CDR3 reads TGCAGCGTCGAAGGTGTGGGACAGAGTAACTCCTACGAGCAGTACTTC.